The T cell receptor (beta chain) described here comes from a study of OX40 agonist ivuxolimab in advanced cancers. Overall study results and limits: CD4+ and CD8+ T cells in blood underwent clonal expansion by week 6 at 0.1 to 3.0 mg/kg.

As concerns this clone: What it binds is unknown.

The data were produced by immunoSEQ multiplex PCR, yet TCRdb's version contains in-frame clones alone and is incomplete. The repertoire includes around 76,000 clones, around 80% of them detected once, and about 1.1% sits in the top ten. The length of the CDR3 is 13 residues. V shed 4 bases and J shed 5 bases, with 11 bases lying between them. CDR1 is LNHDA, CDR2 SQIVND, per germline (reference sequence). The origin of this receptor is an adult with an advanced solid tumor such as melanoma, head and neck, liver or kidney cancer. Source: CD4+ or CD8+ T cells sorted from blood, taken in a trial of the OX40 agonist ivuxolimab. This chain uses TRBV19 with TRBJ1-2, with D unresolved. The chain's CDR3 is CASSNRDGYGYTF. In DNA form, the CDR3 reads TGTGCCAGTAGTAATCGTGACGGGTATGGCTACACCTTC.